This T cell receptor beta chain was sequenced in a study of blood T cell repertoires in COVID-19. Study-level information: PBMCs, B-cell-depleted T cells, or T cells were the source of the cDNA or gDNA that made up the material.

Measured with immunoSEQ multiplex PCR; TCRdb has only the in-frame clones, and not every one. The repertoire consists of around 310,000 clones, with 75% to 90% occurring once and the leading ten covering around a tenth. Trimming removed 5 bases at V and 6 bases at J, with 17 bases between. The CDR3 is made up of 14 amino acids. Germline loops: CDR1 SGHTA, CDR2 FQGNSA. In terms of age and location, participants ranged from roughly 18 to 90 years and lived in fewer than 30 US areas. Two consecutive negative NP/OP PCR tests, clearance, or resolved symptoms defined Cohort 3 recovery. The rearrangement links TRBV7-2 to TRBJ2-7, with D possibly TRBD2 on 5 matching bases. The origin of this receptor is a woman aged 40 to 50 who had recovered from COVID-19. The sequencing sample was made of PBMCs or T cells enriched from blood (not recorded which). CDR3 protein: CASSLSGSLGEQYF. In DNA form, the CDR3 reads TGTGCCAGCAGCCTTTCTGGGAGCCTCGGCGAGCAGTACTTC.